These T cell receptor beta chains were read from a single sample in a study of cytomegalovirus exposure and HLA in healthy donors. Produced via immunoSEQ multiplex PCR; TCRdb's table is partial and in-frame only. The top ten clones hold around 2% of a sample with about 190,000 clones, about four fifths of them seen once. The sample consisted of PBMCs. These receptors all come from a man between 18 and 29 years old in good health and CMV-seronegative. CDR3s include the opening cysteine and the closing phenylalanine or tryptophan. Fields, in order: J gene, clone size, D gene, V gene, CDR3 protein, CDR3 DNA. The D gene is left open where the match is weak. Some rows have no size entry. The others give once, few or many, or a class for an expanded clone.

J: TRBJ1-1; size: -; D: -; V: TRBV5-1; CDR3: CASSLRRGLLNTEAFF; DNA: TGCGCCAGCAGCTTGAGGAGGGGTCTATTGAACACTGAAGCTTTCTTT
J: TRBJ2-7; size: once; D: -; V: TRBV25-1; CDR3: CASSESAGIQGEQYF; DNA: TGTGCCAGCAGTGAATCCGCAGGCATCCAGGGAGAGCAGTACTTC
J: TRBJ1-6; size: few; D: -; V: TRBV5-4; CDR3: CASSTLQGSDSPLHF; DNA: TGTGCCAGCAGCACGTTACAGGGATCGGATTCACCCCTCCACTTT
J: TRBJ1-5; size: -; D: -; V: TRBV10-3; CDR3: CAISATTAADQPQHF; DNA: TGTGCCATCAGTGCCACAACCGCGGCGGATCAGCCCCAGCATTTT
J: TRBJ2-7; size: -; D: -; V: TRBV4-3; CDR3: CASSQVRGLTYEQYF; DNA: TGCGCCAGCAGCCAAGTGCGGGGGCTGACCTACGAGCAGTACTTC
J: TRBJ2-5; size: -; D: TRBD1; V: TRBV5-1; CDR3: CASSLRTGGAGETQYF; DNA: TGCGCCAGCAGCTTGCGGACAGGGGGCGCGGGGGAGACCCAGTACTTC
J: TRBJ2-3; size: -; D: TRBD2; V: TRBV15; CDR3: CATSRDSRTSGRGYTDTQYF; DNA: TGTGCCACCAGCAGAGATTCCCGGACTAGCGGGAGGGGATACACAGATACGCAGTATTTT
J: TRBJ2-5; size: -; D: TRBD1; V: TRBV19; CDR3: CASSQGTGLQETQYF; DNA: TGTGCCAGTAGTCAGGGGACAGGCCTTCAAGAGACCCAGTACTTC
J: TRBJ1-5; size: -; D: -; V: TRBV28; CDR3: CASSLWTNRNAQHF; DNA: TGTGCCAGCAGTTTATGGACAAATAGGAACGCCCAGCATTTT
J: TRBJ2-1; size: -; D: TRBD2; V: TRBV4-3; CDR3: CASSRSPFSGTGNEQFF; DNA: TGCGCCAGCAGCCGAAGTCCATTTAGCGGGACCGGTAATGAGCAGTTCTTC
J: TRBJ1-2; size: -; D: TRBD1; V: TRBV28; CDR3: CASSPPDRTYYGYTF; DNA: TGTGCCAGCAGTCCCCCGGACAGGACGTACTATGGCTACACCTTC
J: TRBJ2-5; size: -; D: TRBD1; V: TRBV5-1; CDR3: CASSFSGTEPYRAALETQYF; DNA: TGCGCCAGCAGCTTCTCCGGGACAGAACCCTATCGCGCCGCATTGGAGACCCAGTACTTC
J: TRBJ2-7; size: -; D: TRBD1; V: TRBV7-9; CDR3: CASSLYTQGAYEQYF; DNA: TGTGCCAGCAGCTTATACACCCAGGGGGCTTATGAGCAGTACTTC
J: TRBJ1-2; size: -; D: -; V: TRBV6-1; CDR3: CASSQSAEYGYTF; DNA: TGTGCCAGCAGTCAAAGCGCCGAATATGGCTACACCTTC
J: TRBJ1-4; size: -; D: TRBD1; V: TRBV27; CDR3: CASSPWTGTNEKLFF; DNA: TGTGCCAGCAGTCCTTGGACAGGAACTAATGAAAAACTGTTTTTT
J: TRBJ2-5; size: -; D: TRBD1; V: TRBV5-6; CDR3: CASSLGQGSQTQYF; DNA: TGTGCCAGCAGCTTAGGACAGGGTAGTCAGACCCAGTACTTC
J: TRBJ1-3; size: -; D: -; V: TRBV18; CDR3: CASSPPLGTSGNTIYF; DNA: TGTGCCAGCTCACCACCATTGGGGACTTCTGGAAACACCATATATTTT
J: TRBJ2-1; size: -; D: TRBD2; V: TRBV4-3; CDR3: CASSQGGLAVYNEQFF; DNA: TGCGCCAGCAGCCAAGGAGGACTAGCGGTCTACAATGAGCAGTTCTTC
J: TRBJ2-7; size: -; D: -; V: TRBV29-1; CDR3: CSVLKKTAAYEQYF; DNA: TGCAGCGTTTTAAAAAAGACGGCGGCATACGAGCAGTACTTC
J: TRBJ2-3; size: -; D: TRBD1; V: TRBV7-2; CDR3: CASSPGQVSADTQYF; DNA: TGTGCCAGCAGCCCCGGACAGGTTTCCGCAGATACGCAGTATTTT
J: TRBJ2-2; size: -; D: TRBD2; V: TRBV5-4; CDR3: CASESGTSGGRTGELFF; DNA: TGTGCCAGTGAATCTGGGACTAGCGGGGGGCGCACCGGGGAGCTGTTTTTT
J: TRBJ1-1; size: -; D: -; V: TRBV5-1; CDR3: CASSIPGEAFF; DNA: TGCGCCAGCAGCATTCCGGGAGAAGCTTTCTTT
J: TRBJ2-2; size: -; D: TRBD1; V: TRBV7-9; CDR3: CASSLKREGATGELFF; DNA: TGTGCCAGCAGCTTAAAACGAGAGGGGGCCACCGGGGAGCTGTTTTTT
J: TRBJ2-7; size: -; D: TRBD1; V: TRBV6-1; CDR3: CASSPQTGNEQYF; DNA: TGTGCCAGCAGCCCCCAGACAGGGAACGAGCAGTACTTC
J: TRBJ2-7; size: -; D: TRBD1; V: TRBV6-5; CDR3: CASSYPGTGVYEQYF; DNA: TGTGCCAGCAGTTACCCCGGGACAGGGGTGTACGAGCAGTACTTC
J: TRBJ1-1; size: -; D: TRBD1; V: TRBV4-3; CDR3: CASSQGTGEFWNTEAFF; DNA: TGCGCCAGCAGCCAGGGGACAGGGGAGTTTTGGAACACTGAAGCTTTCTTT
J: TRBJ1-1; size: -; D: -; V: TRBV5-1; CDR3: CASSLAVTKDTEAFF; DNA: TGCGCCAGCAGCTTGGCCGTTACTAAGGACACTGAAGCTTTCTTT
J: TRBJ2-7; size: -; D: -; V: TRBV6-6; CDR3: CASTNPLPGSSYEQYF; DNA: TGTGCCAGCACCAACCCCCTGCCGGGGAGCTCCTACGAGCAGTACTTC
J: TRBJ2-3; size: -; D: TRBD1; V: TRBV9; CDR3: CASSGGTGPDTQYF; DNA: TGTGCCAGCAGCGGCGGGACAGGGCCAGATACGCAGTATTTT
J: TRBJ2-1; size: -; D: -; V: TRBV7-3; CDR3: CASSLDRTTYNEQFF; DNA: TGTGCCAGCAGCTTAGATCGGACAACCTACAATGAGCAGTTCTTC
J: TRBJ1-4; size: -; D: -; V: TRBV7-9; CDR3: CASSLAGQLNEKLFF; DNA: TGTGCCAGCAGCTTAGCTGGACAGCTTAATGAAAAACTGTTTTTT
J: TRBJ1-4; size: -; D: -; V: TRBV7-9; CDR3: CASSLTGSGKLFF; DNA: TGTGCCAGCAGCTTAACGGGATCCGGGAAACTGTTTTTT
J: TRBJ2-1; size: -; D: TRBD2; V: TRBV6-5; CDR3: CASKGLAGDNEQFF; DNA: TGTGCCAGCAAGGGTCTAGCGGGTGACAATGAGCAGTTCTTC
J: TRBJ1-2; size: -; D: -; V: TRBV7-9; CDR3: CASSSMRFSYTF; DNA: TGTGCCAGCAGCTCGATGAGGTTTAGCTACACCTTC
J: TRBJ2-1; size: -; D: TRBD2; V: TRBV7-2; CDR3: CASSLARLAGYNEQFF; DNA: TGTGCCAGCAGCTTAGCAAGACTAGCGGGCTACAATGAGCAGTTCTTC
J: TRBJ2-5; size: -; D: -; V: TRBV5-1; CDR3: CASSLGWGGETQYF; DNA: TGCGCCAGCAGCTTGGGTTGGGGAGGAGAGACCCAGTACTTC
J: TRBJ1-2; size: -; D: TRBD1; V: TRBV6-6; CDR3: CASSTGTAYGYTF; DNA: TGTGCCAGCAGTACCGGGACAGCCTATGGCTACACCTTC
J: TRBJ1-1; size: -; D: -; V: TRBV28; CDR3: CASSLYRVGAEAFF; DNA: TGTGCCAGCAGTTTATACAGAGTAGGGGCTGAAGCTTTCTTT
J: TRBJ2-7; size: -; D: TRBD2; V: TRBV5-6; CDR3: CASSPKGLARRSSYEQYF; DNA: TGTGCCAGCAGCCCCAAAGGACTAGCGAGGAGAAGCTCCTACGAGCAGTACTTC
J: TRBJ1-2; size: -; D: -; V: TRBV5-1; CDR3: CASSLTGLANYGYTF; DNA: TGCGCCAGCAGCCTAACAGGGTTAGCTAACTATGGCTACACCTTC
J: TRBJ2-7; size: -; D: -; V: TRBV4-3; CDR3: CASSQVGREYEQYF; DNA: TGCGCCAGCAGCCAAGTAGGCAGGGAATACGAGCAGTACTTC
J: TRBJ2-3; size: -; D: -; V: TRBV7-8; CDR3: CASSFSRGNTDTQYF; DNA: TGTGCCAGCAGCTTCAGTCGGGGTAACACAGATACGCAGTATTTT
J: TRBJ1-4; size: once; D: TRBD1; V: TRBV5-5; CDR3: CASSLEAGQGAELFF; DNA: TGTGCCAGCAGCTTGGAGGCTGGCCAGGGGGCGGAACTGTTTTTT
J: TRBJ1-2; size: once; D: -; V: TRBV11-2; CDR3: CASSPGGDYGYTF; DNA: TGTGCCAGCAGTCCTGGGGGGGACTATGGCTACACCTTC
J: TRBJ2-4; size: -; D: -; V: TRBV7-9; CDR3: CASSSTAANIQYF; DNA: TGTGCCAGCAGCTCGACCGCGGCGAACATTCAGTACTTC
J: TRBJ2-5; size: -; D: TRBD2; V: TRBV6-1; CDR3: CASSGTRTETQYF; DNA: TGTGCCAGCAGTGGGACTAGGACGGAGACCCAGTACTTC
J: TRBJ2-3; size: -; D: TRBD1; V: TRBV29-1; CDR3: CSAKRGQGDPDTQYF; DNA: TGCAGCGCAAAAAGGGGACAGGGAGATCCAGATACGCAGTATTTT
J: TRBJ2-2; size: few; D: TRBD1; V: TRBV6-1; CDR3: CASSGRQGNSNTGELFF; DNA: TGTGCCAGCAGTGGGAGACAGGGCAACTCGAACACCGGGGAGCTGTTTTTT
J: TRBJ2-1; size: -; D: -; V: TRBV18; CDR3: CASSPRAGEPYNEQFF; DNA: TGTGCCAGCTCACCACGGGCAGGGGAGCCCTACAATGAGCAGTTCTTC
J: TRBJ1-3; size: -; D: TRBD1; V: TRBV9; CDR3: CASSAAGGSGNTIYF; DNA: TGTGCCAGCAGCGCGGCAGGGGGCTCTGGAAACACCATATATTTT
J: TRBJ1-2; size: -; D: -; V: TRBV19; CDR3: CASSSPRQASNYGYTF; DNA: TGTGCCAGTAGTTCCCCCAGACAGGCATCTAACTATGGCTACACCTTC
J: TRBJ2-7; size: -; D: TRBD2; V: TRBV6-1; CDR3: CASSESLAGGYEQYF; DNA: TGTGCCAGCAGTGAAAGCCTAGCGGGGGGCTACGAGCAGTACTTC
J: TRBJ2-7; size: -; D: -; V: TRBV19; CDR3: CASSPVLGRGYEQYF; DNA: TGTGCCAGTAGCCCCGTGTTGGGGAGAGGCTACGAGCAGTACTTC
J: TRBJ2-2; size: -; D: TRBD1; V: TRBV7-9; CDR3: CASSRTGDVGELFF; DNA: TGTGCCAGCAGTCGAACAGGGGATGTCGGGGAGCTGTTTTTT
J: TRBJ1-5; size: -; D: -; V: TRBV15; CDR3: CATSRDRAGNQPQHF; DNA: TGTGCCACCAGCAGAGATCGCGCGGGGAATCAGCCCCAGCATTTT